Listed below are T cell receptor beta chains from one sample, sequenced in a study of T-cell memory formation after mild COVID-19. TCRdb passed the 5' RACE reads through MiXCR, listing each CDR3 protein once. The sample lists a few hundred thousand distinct CDR3 sequences; roughly 15% were seen once. The sample was PBMCs or a T cell subset sorted from them (not recorded which). Receptor source: a man between 18 and 35 years old who had mild COVID-19 (a few samples of this study predate the infection). Cell type and time point are not known. Both conserved end residues are part of each CDR3. Each record gives: CDR3 DNA, CDR3 protein, J gene, D gene, clone size, V gene. D genes are given only for firm matches. Expanded clones get a size class; other rows say once, few or many, or leave the size out.

CDR3nt: TGTGCCAGCAGCTTGAAGCCTTCCCAAGAGACCCAGTACTTC
CDR3aa: CASSLKPSQETQYF
j_gene: TRBJ2-5
d_gene: NA
abundance: few
v_gene: TRBV5-5

CDR3nt: TGCAGTGCTAGAGAGGGAGGGGGTAGGAACACCATATATTTT
CDR3aa: CSAREGGGRNTIYF
j_gene: TRBJ1-3
d_gene: NA
abundance: NA
v_gene: TRBV20-1

CDR3nt: TGCGCCAGCAGATTACCGGGGGGAAGTCAAGAGACCCAGTACTTC
CDR3aa: CASRLPGGSQETQYF
j_gene: TRBJ2-5
d_gene: TRBD2
abundance: NA
v_gene: TRBV5-1

CDR3nt: TGTGCCAGCAGCCACGACCAGTACTCCCAAGAGACCCAGTACTTC
CDR3aa: CASSHDQYSQETQYF
j_gene: TRBJ2-5
d_gene: NA
abundance: few
v_gene: TRBV4-2

CDR3nt: TGCAGTGCTAGAGTAGTTACAGCTTTCTTT
CDR3aa: CSARVVTAFF
j_gene: TRBJ1-1
d_gene: NA
abundance: many
v_gene: TRBV20-1

CDR3nt: TGCGCCAGCAGCCCCAAGAAGGGGTACTCTGGGGCCAACGTCCTGACTTTC
CDR3aa: CASSPKKGYSGANVLTF
j_gene: TRBJ2-6
d_gene: NA
abundance: NA
v_gene: TRBV4-1

CDR3nt: TGTGCCAGCAGTGACTCGAGTCTCGGCGATACGCTGTATTTT
CDR3aa: CASSDSSLGDTLYF
j_gene: TRBJ2-3
d_gene: NA
abundance: NA
v_gene: TRBV6-4

CDR3nt: TGCAGTGCTGACGGCGGGAGTGGGGGGGCCTCAGATACGCAGTATTTT
CDR3aa: CSADGGSGGASDTQYF
j_gene: TRBJ2-3
d_gene: NA
abundance: many
v_gene: TRBV20-1

CDR3nt: TGCAGTGCTTCACCGGGACTTCAAGAGACCCAGTACTTC
CDR3aa: CSASPGLQETQYF
j_gene: TRBJ2-5
d_gene: NA
abundance: NA
v_gene: TRBV20-1

CDR3nt: TGCGCCAGCAGCAAACGGGACAGGGCATGGGGCACTGAAGCTTTCTTT
CDR3aa: CASSKRDRAWGTEAFF
j_gene: TRBJ1-1
d_gene: TRBD1
abundance: NA
v_gene: TRBV5-1

CDR3nt: TGTGCCAGCAGCTTAGCGTTAGGACAGGGGGCGCGCGAGCAGTACTTC
CDR3aa: CASSLALGQGAREQYF
j_gene: TRBJ2-7
d_gene: TRBD1
abundance: NA
v_gene: TRBV7-9

CDR3nt: TGTGCCAGCAGCTTGTCAGGGGGCGCGACAAACATTCAGTACTTC
CDR3aa: CASSLSGGATNIQYF
j_gene: TRBJ2-4
d_gene: TRBD1
abundance: NA
v_gene: TRBV5-8

CDR3nt: TGTGCCAGCAGCCCGGGACAGGGCATTCAGTACTTC
CDR3aa: CASSPGQGIQYF
j_gene: TRBJ2-4
d_gene: TRBD1
abundance: NA
v_gene: TRBV7-2

CDR3nt: TGTGCCAGCAGCCAACCCATAGCGGGGGCCGGGGGGACCCAGTACTTC
CDR3aa: CASSQPIAGAGGTQYF
j_gene: TRBJ2-5
d_gene: TRBD2
abundance: few
v_gene: TRBV4-2

CDR3nt: TGTGCCAGCAGTTTGGAAGGTCGAACGGAGACCCAGTACTTC
CDR3aa: CASSLEGRTETQYF
j_gene: TRBJ2-5
d_gene: NA
abundance: NA
v_gene: TRBV28

CDR3nt: TGTGCCACCAGTGGGGACAGGGGGTCCTACGAGCAGTACTTC
CDR3aa: CATSGDRGSYEQYF
j_gene: TRBJ2-7
d_gene: TRBD1
abundance: many
v_gene: TRBV25-1

CDR3nt: TGTGCCAGCAGCCGCCCTTACGGGGAAAGCGCCTACGAGCAGTACTTC
CDR3aa: CASSRPYGESAYEQYF
j_gene: TRBJ2-7
d_gene: NA
abundance: few
v_gene: TRBV4-2

CDR3nt: TGTGCCAGCAGCCTGCCCGGAGACCCAGCTAGGGATACGCAGTATTTT
CDR3aa: CASSLPGDPARDTQYF
j_gene: TRBJ2-3
d_gene: NA
abundance: NA
v_gene: TRBV7-2

CDR3nt: TGTGCCAGCAGGGCGGATCAAGAGACCCAGTACTTC
CDR3aa: CASRADQETQYF
j_gene: TRBJ2-5
d_gene: NA
abundance: NA
v_gene: TRBV2

CDR3nt: TGTGCCAGCAGCTTAGTTCTCCAGCGGGGTGGGTATGAGCAGTTCTTC
CDR3aa: CASSLVLQRGGYEQFF
j_gene: TRBJ2-1
d_gene: TRBD2
abundance: many
v_gene: TRBV7-2

CDR3nt: TGTGCCAGCGGGCCGGACAGCAGCTCCTACAATGAGCAGTTCTTC
CDR3aa: CASGPDSSSYNEQFF
j_gene: TRBJ2-1
d_gene: NA
abundance: many
v_gene: TRBV7-6

CDR3nt: TGTGCCAGCAGCTTGGGGCAGGGGCGGTCCTACGAGCAGTACTTC
CDR3aa: CASSLGQGRSYEQYF
j_gene: TRBJ2-7
d_gene: NA
abundance: many
v_gene: TRBV5-5

CDR3nt: TGTGCCAGCAGTTACGGACCAGGTGGTGAGCAGTTCTTC
CDR3aa: CASSYGPGGEQFF
j_gene: TRBJ2-1
d_gene: NA
abundance: few
v_gene: TRBV6-6

CDR3nt: TGTGCCAGCAGCTTAGTTGTCGGGGCGGGGGATACGCAGTATTTT
CDR3aa: CASSLVVGAGDTQYF
j_gene: TRBJ2-3
d_gene: NA
abundance: NA
v_gene: TRBV7-2

CDR3nt: TGCAGTGCTTCCATGACGTCCTACAGGGTGTCTGGGGCCAACGTCCTGACTTTC
CDR3aa: CSASMTSYRVSGANVLTF
j_gene: TRBJ2-6
d_gene: NA
abundance: few
v_gene: TRBV20-1

CDR3nt: TGTGCCAGCAGCGCCACGGGTAAGGGGGGCTACGAGCAGTACTTC
CDR3aa: CASSATGKGGYEQYF
j_gene: TRBJ2-7
d_gene: NA
abundance: NA
v_gene: TRBV9

CDR3nt: TGCAGTGCCGCGGGGGGTCGATATGGCTACACCTTC
CDR3aa: CSAAGGRYGYTF
j_gene: TRBJ1-2
d_gene: NA
abundance: few
v_gene: TRBV20-1

CDR3nt: TGTGCCAGCAGCCTCAGGGGGGGCCCTACCTACAATGAGCAGTTCTTC
CDR3aa: CASSLRGGPTYNEQFF
j_gene: TRBJ2-1
d_gene: NA
abundance: many
v_gene: TRBV3-1

CDR3nt: TGTGCCAGCAGCCAGACGGGGTATCTCTCCTACAATGAGCAGTTCTTC
CDR3aa: CASSQTGYLSYNEQFF
j_gene: TRBJ2-1
d_gene: NA
abundance: NA
v_gene: TRBV7-6

CDR3nt: TGTGCCAGCAGCCAAGACGTACAGGGAGATACGCAGTATTTT
CDR3aa: CASSQDVQGDTQYF
j_gene: TRBJ2-3
d_gene: NA
abundance: many
v_gene: TRBV14

CDR3nt: TGTGCCATCAAGGAGCTGGCGGGACCAACCTACGAGCAGTACTTC
CDR3aa: CAIKELAGPTYEQYF
j_gene: TRBJ2-7
d_gene: NA
abundance: few
v_gene: TRBV10-3

CDR3nt: TGCGCCAGCAGCTCCACGAAACCCACAGATACGCAGTATTTT
CDR3aa: CASSSTKPTDTQYF
j_gene: TRBJ2-3
d_gene: NA
abundance: few
v_gene: TRBV5-1

CDR3nt: TGTGCGAGTGGTGGCGCTGAAGCTTTCTTT
CDR3aa: CASGGAEAFF
j_gene: TRBJ1-1
d_gene: NA
abundance: few
v_gene: TRBV2

CDR3nt: TGCAGCGTTGATGGCCCTAGCGGGCAAGAGACCCAGTACTTC
CDR3aa: CSVDGPSGQETQYF
j_gene: TRBJ2-5
d_gene: TRBD2
abundance: many
v_gene: TRBV29-1

CDR3nt: TGTGCCAGCAGCTTGCATGGAGGGAACAATGAGCAGTTCTTC
CDR3aa: CASSLHGGNNEQFF
j_gene: TRBJ2-1
d_gene: NA
abundance: many
v_gene: TRBV5-6

CDR3nt: TGTGCCAGCAGCTCCAGGGGGCTTGGGGATTCACCCCTCCACTTT
CDR3aa: CASSSRGLGDSPLHF
j_gene: TRBJ1-6
d_gene: TRBD1
abundance: few
v_gene: TRBV5-6

CDR3nt: TGTGCCAGCAGCCTTAGAACGGAAGCCGGGGCGGTCAAAAACATTCAGTACTTC
CDR3aa: CASSLRTEAGAVKNIQYF
j_gene: TRBJ2-4
d_gene: NA
abundance: few
v_gene: TRBV4-2

CDR3nt: TGCGCCAGCAGCGTCGGGACATTGTACAGCACCGGGGAGCTGTTTTTT
CDR3aa: CASSVGTLYSTGELFF
j_gene: TRBJ2-2
d_gene: NA
abundance: NA
v_gene: TRBV4-3

CDR3nt: TGTGCCAGCAGCCGCCAGGGAGGTGCCTTC
CDR3aa: CASSRQGGAF
j_gene: TRBJ1-2
d_gene: NA
abundance: NA
v_gene: TRBV7-9

CDR3nt: TGTGCCAGCAGCACAAGGGCTAGGAGCACAGATACGCAGTATTTT
CDR3aa: CASSTRARSTDTQYF
j_gene: TRBJ2-3
d_gene: NA
abundance: many
v_gene: TRBV7-9

CDR3nt: TGTGCCAGCAAGCTAGCGGGGGCCTACGAGCAGTACTTC
CDR3aa: CASKLAGAYEQYF
j_gene: TRBJ2-7
d_gene: TRBD2
abundance: few
v_gene: TRBV27

CDR3nt: TGTGCCAGCAGTTTTTGGGGGGGCGGGCAGGAGACCCAGTACTTC
CDR3aa: CASSFWGGGQETQYF
j_gene: TRBJ2-5
d_gene: NA
abundance: once
v_gene: TRBV12-3/TRBV12-4

CDR3nt: TGTGCCAGCAGTTACACGTCCGGGGAGCTGTTTTTT
CDR3aa: CASSYTSGELFF
j_gene: TRBJ2-2
d_gene: NA
abundance: NA
v_gene: TRBV6-5

CDR3nt: TGTGCCAGTATGGGCAGGGACGGCGCAGATACGCAGTATTTT
CDR3aa: CASMGRDGADTQYF
j_gene: TRBJ2-3
d_gene: NA
abundance: few
v_gene: TRBV19

CDR3nt: TGTGCCAGCAGCCCCGGACTAGCGGGGGGGCCGGGAACCGGGGAGCTGTTTTTT
CDR3aa: CASSPGLAGGPGTGELFF
j_gene: TRBJ2-2
d_gene: TRBD2
abundance: many
v_gene: TRBV6-5

CDR3nt: TGTGCCTGGAGCCGGGCGAGCGATGAGCAGTTCTTC
CDR3aa: CAWSRASDEQFF
j_gene: TRBJ2-1
d_gene: NA
abundance: NA
v_gene: TRBV30

CDR3nt: TGCGCCAGCAGCCAGGGGACAGGGGTGGAAGCTTTCTTT
CDR3aa: CASSQGTGVEAFF
j_gene: TRBJ1-1
d_gene: TRBD1
abundance: few
v_gene: TRBV4-3

CDR3nt: TGCGCCAGCAGCCCCGCTAGGGGGACAGGATCCTACGAGCAGTACTTC
CDR3aa: CASSPARGTGSYEQYF
j_gene: TRBJ2-7
d_gene: TRBD1
abundance: NA
v_gene: TRBV5-1

CDR3nt: TGTGCCAGCAGTAACGGACGGGAAGAGACCCAGTACTTC
CDR3aa: CASSNGREETQYF
j_gene: TRBJ2-5
d_gene: NA
abundance: few
v_gene: TRBV12-3/TRBV12-4

CDR3nt: TGTGCCAGCAGCCAAGATCCTCCCTCCCCGTTCAGGAGCACAGATACGCAGTATTTT
CDR3aa: CASSQDPPSPFRSTDTQYF
j_gene: TRBJ2-3
d_gene: NA
abundance: few
v_gene: TRBV3-1

CDR3nt: TGTGCCAGCAGGCCGGGGGGGGAAGTTACCTACGAGCAGTACTTC
CDR3aa: CASRPGGEVTYEQYF
j_gene: TRBJ2-7
d_gene: TRBD2
abundance: few
v_gene: TRBV27

CDR3nt: TGTGCCAGCAGTCGCAGGGACGTAAATTCACCCCTCCACTTT
CDR3aa: CASSRRDVNSPLHF
j_gene: TRBJ1-6
d_gene: NA
abundance: NA
v_gene: TRBV6-5

CDR3nt: TGTGCCAGCAGTAGGGGGGTCTGGGAGCAGTACTTC
CDR3aa: CASSRGVWEQYF
j_gene: TRBJ2-7
d_gene: NA
abundance: few
v_gene: TRBV12-3/TRBV12-4

CDR3nt: TGCAGTGCTAGTCGTTTGGGGTCATGGGGATTCTATGGCTACACCTTC
CDR3aa: CSASRLGSWGFYGYTF
j_gene: TRBJ1-2
d_gene: NA
abundance: NA
v_gene: TRBV20-1

CDR3nt: TGTGCCAGCAGTTACCCGGCTTTGAACACTGAAGCTTTCTTT
CDR3aa: CASSYPALNTEAFF
j_gene: TRBJ1-1
d_gene: NA
abundance: few
v_gene: TRBV12-3/TRBV12-4

CDR3nt: TGCGCCAGCAGCCAACCGGTTCGTAGGGTAGGTGAGCAGTTCTTC
CDR3aa: CASSQPVRRVGEQFF
j_gene: TRBJ2-1
d_gene: NA
abundance: NA
v_gene: TRBV4-1

CDR3nt: TGTGCCAGCAGTTACGCGTCGTCACATGGTGAGCAGTTCTTC
CDR3aa: CASSYASSHGEQFF
j_gene: TRBJ2-1
d_gene: NA
abundance: many
v_gene: TRBV6-5

CDR3nt: TGTGCCAGCAGTCCCGTCGGGGGGGTTGATACGCAGTATTTT
CDR3aa: CASSPVGGVDTQYF
j_gene: TRBJ2-3
d_gene: TRBD2
abundance: NA
v_gene: TRBV4-2

CDR3nt: TGCGCCAGCAGATGGGGGGTTCCTAAAGAGACCCAGTACTTC
CDR3aa: CASRWGVPKETQYF
j_gene: TRBJ2-5
d_gene: NA
abundance: few
v_gene: TRBV10-1